This T cell receptor beta chain was captured in a study of shared clonotypes between healthy human individuals. Some clones are missing from TCRdb's copy, which holds only in-frame ones; the method was immunoSEQ multiplex PCR. The profile shows roughly 1,100,000 clones, 60% to 80% of them singletons. The CDR3 consists of 15 residues. Germline V gene lookup returns CDR1 MNHEY and CDR2 SVGAGI. V lost 4 bases and J lost 5, with 17 bases in between. The receptor was isolated from a man aged 18 to 30 in good health. The chain recombines TRBV6-5 with TRBJ1-1; tentative D call: TRBD1 (6 bases). The sequencing input was memory CD4+ T cells sorted from blood. Subset denoted: CD45RA-negative fraction. CDR3 sequence: CASSSRQVSGTEAFF. The CDR3 region has the DNA TGTGCCAGCAGTTCTCGACAGGTATCAGGAACTGAAGCTTTCTTT.